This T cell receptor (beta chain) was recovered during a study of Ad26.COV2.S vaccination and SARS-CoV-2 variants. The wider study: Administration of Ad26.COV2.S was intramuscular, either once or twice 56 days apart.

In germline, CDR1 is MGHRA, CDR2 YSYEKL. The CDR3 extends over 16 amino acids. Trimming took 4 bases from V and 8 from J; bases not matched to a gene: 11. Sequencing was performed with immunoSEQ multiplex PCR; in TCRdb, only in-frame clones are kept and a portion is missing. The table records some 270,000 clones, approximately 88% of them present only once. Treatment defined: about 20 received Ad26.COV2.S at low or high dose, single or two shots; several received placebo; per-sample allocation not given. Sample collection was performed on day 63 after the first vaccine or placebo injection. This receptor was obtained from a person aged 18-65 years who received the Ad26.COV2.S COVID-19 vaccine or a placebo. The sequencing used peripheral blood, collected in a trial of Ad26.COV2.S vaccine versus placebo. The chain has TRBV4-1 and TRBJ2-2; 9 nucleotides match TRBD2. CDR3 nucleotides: TGCGCCAGCAGCCCCCGTGATAGCGGGAGCGGTGGGGAGCTGTTTTTT. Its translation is CASSPRDSGSGGELFF.